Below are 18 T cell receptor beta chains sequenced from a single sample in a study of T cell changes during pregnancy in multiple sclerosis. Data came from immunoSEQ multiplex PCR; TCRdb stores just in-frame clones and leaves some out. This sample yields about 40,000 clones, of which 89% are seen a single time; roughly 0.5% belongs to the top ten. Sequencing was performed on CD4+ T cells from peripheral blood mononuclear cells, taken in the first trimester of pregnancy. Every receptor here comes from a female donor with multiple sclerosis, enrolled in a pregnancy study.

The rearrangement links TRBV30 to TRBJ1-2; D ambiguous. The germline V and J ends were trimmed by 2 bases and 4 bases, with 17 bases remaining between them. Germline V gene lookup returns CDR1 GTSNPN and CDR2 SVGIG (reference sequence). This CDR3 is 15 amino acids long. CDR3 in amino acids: CAWSPPLSNFYGYTF. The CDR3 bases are TGTGCCTGGAGTCCTCCCCTATCTAATTTCTATGGCTACACCTTC.

This CDR3 reads CASSPRSGRVSNEQFF. The CDR3 bases are TGCGCCAGCAGTCCCCGTAGCGGGAGGGTTAGCAATGAGCAGTTCTTC. V gene TRBV10-2 combines with J gene TRBJ2-1; 11 bases match TRBD2. Germline assignment: CDR1 WSHSY and CDR2 SAAADI. The CDR3 runs to 16 residues. V trimming: 5 bases; J trimming: 6 bases; junction bases outside the gene matches: 9.

Written as DNA, the CDR3 is TGCGCCAGCAGCCAAGTCCTACTCGGACAGGCTAGCGACATGAACACTGAAGCTTTCTTT. It yields the protein CASSQVLLGQASDMNTEAFF. This chain connects TRBV4-1 to TRBJ1-1, with 7 nucleotides matching TRBD1. Unmatched junction bases numbered 17, after V lost 1 base and J lost 0 bases. The CDR3 covers 20 residues. Germline CDR1 MGHRA, CDR2 YSYEKL.

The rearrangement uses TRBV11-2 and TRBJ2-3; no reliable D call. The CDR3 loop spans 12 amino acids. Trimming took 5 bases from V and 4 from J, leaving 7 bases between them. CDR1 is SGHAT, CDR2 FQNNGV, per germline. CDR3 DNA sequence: TGTGCCAGCAGCCCCATTCCAGATACGCAGTATTTT. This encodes CASSPIPDTQYF.

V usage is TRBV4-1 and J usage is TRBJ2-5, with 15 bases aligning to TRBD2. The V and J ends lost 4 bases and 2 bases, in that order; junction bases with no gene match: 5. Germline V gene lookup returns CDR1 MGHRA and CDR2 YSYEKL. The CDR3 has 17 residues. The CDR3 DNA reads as TGCGCCAGCAGCCCAGGACTAGCGGGGGGGGTACAAGAGACCCAGTACTTC. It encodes CASSPGLAGGVQETQYF.

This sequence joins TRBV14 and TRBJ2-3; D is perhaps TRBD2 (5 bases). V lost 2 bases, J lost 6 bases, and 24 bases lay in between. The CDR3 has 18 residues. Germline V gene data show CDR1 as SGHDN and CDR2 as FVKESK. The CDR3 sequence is CASSQPLPTRLGEDTQYF. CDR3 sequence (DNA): TGTGCCAGCAGCCAACCCCTTCCAACTAGACTTGGCGAGGATACGCAGTATTTT.

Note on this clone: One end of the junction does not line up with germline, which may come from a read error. CDR3: CASSPFSERDKDF. DNA for the CDR3: TGCGCCAGCAGCCCTTTCAGTGAGAGGGACAAAGACTTT. The gene calls are TRBV5-1 and TRBJ1-1; D might be TRBD1 (6 bases). CDR3 length equals 13 residues. CDR1 SGHRS and CDR2 YFSETQ come from the germline V gene.

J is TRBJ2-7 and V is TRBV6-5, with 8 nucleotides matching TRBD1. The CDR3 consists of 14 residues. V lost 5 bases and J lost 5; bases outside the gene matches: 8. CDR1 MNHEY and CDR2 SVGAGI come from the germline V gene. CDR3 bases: TGTGCCAGCAGTCGCTCGGACAGGGTCCACGAGCAGTACTTC. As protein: CASSRSDRVHEQYF.

The chain's CDR3 is CASRYAPGATEAFF. CDR3 DNA sequence: TGTGCCAGCAGATATGCTCCGGGTGCCACTGAAGCTTTCTTT. This chain connects TRBV13 to TRBJ1-1; D is undetermined. CDR1 and CDR2 (germline): PRHDT, FYEKMQ (reference sequence). Trimming took 6 bases from V and 4 from J, leaving 15 bases between them. The length of the CDR3 is 14 residues.

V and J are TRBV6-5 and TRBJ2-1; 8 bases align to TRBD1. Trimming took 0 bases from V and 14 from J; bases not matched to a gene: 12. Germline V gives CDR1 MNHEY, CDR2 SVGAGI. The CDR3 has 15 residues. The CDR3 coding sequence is TGTGCCAGCAGTTACTCTCGACAGGGGCGAGCAGGGGAGTTCTTC. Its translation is CASSYSRQGRAGEFF.

The CDR3 DNA reads as TGTGCCAGCAGCCCGGTGACAGGGGGCGAAAGTGGCTACACCTTC. Translation gives CASSPVTGGESGYTF. The J gene is TRBJ1-2, the V gene TRBV7-9, with TRBD1 identical over 10 bases. Germline V gene lookup returns CDR1 SEHNR and CDR2 FQNEAQ (reference sequence). The CDR3 is 15 amino acids. The ends lost 5 bases at V and 7 bases at J; junction bases unmatched: 10.

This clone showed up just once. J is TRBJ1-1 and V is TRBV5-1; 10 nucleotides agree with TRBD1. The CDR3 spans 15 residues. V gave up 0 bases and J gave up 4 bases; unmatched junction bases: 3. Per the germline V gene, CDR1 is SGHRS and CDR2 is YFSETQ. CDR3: CASSLGQGAGTEAFF. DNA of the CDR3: TGCGCCAGCAGCTTGGGACAGGGGGCAGGCACTGAAGCTTTCTTT.

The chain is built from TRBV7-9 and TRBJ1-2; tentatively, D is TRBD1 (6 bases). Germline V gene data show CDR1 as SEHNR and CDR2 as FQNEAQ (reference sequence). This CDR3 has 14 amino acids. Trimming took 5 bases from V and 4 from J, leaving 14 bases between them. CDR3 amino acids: CASSNPDSSYGYTF. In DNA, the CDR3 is TGTGCCAGCAGCAATCCGGACAGCTCCTATGGCTACACCTTC.

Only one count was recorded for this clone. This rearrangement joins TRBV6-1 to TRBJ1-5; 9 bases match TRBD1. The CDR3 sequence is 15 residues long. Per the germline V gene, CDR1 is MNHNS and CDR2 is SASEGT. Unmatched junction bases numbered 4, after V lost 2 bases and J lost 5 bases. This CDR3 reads CASSEMGQGYQPQHF. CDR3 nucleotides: TGTGCCAGCAGTGAAATGGGACAGGGCTATCAGCCCCAGCATTTT.

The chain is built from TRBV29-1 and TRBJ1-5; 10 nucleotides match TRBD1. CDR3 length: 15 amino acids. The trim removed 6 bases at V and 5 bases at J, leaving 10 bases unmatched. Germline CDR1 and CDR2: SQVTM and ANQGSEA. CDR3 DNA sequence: TGCAGCGTCAGTTTCGGGACAGGGGAATATCAGCCCCAGCATTTT. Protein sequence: CSVSFGTGEYQPQHF.

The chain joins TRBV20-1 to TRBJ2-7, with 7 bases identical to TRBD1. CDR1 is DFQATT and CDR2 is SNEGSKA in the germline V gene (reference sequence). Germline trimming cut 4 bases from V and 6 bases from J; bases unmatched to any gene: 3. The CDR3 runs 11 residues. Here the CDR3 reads CSANRGAEQYF. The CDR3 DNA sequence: TGCAGTGCTAACAGGGGAGCCGAGCAGTACTTC.

This chain's CDR3 is CASRVGVNQPQHF. The CDR3 coding sequence is TGTGCCAGCAGGGTCGGGGTTAATCAGCCCCAGCATTTT. The V call is TRBV6-5, the J call TRBJ1-5; no clear D. Trimming removed 6 bases from V and 4 bases from J, with 10 bases in between. The length of the CDR3 is 13 residues. In germline, CDR1 is MNHEY, CDR2 SVGAGI.

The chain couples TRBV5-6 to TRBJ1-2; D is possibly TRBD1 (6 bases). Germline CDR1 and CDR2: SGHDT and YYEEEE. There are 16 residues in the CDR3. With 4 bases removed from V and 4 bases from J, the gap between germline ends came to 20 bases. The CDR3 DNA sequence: TGTGCCAGCAGCCCCACTTCCAGGGGCAAGTTCTATGGCTACACCTTC. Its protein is CASSPTSRGKFYGYTF.